These T cell receptor beta chains were read from a single sample in a study of CD8 T cells in Susac syndrome. TCRdb analysed the immunoSEQ multiplex PCR reads with MiXCR anew, one entry per CDR3 protein. The data contain roughly 150,000 distinct CDR3 sequences, roughly 96% of them singletons. Sequences were obtained from CD8+ T cells from PBMCs. All receptors derive from a human donor with multiple sclerosis. CDR3s include the opening cysteine and the closing phenylalanine or tryptophan. The listing skips clone size in some rows; elsewhere it reads once, few, many or a size class.

j_gene | abundance | v_gene | CDR3aa
TRBJ1-3 | . | TRBV9 | CASSGGSSGNTIYF
TRBJ1-1 | . | TRBV5-1 | CASSYARGYTEAFF
TRBJ2-4 | . | TRBV5-6 | CASSLWGQGRDIQYF
TRBJ1-3 | . | TRBV29-1 | CSVEDRSGTIYF
TRBJ2-3 | few | TRBV20-1 | CSARDYSGRTDTQYF
TRBJ2-3 | . | TRBV29-1 | CSVEDRGFSTDTQYF
TRBJ1-2 | once | TRBV6-5 | CASRRTDNGYTF
TRBJ1-2 | . | TRBV29-1 | CSVEGGLYGYTF
TRBJ1-2 | . | TRBV2 | CASSEPPGTPYGYTF
TRBJ1-5 | . | TRBV30 | CAWSVLGINQPQHF
TRBJ1-2 | . | TRBV29-1 | CSAEQGADYGYTF
TRBJ2-5 | . | TRBV2 | CASHSGTGQETQYF
TRBJ2-3 | . | TRBV29-1 | CSVATSFRFTDTQYF
TRBJ2-4 | . | TRBV12-3/TRBV12-4 | CASSGTGAGDIQYF
TRBJ2-5 | . | TRBV4-2 | CASSQERWGGETQYF